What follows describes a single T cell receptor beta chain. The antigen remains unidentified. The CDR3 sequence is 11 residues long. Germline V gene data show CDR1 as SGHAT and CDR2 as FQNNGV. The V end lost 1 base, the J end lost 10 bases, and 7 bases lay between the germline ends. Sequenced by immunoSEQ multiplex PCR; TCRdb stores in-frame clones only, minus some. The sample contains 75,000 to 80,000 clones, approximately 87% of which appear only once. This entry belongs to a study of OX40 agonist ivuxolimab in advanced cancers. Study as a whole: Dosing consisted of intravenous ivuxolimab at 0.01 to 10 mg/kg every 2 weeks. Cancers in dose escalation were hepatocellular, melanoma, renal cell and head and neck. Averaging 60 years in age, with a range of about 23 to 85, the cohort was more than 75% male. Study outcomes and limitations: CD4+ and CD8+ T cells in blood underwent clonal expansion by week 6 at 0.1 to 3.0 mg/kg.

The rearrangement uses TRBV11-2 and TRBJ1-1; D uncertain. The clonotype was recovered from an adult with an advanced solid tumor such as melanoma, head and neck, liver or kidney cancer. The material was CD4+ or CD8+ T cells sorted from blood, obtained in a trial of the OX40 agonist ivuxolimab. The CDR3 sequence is CASSLGRGAFF. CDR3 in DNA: TGTGCCAGCAGCTTAGGCCGAGGAGCTTTCTTT.